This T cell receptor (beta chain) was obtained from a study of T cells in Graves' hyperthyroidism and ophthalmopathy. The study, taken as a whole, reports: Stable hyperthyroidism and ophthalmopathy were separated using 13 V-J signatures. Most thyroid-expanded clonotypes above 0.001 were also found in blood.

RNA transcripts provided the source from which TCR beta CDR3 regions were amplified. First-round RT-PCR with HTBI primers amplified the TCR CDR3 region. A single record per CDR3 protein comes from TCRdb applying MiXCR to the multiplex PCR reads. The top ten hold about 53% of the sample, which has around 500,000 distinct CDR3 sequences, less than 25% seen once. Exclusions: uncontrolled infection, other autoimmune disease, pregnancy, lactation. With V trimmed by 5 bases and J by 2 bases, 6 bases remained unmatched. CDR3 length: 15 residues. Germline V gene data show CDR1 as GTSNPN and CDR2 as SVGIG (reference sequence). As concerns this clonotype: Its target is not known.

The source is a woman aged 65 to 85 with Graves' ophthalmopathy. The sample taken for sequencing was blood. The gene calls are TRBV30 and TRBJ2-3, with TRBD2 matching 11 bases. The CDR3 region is CAWGRLAGFTDTQYF. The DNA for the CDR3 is TGTGCCTGGGGCCGACTAGCGGGATTCACAGATACGCAGTATTTT.